This T cell receptor (beta chain) was recovered during a study of technical replicates of blood from several donors. V lost 6 bases and J lost 5, with 7 bases in between. This CDR3 has 11 amino acids. Per the germline V gene, CDR1 is SQVTM and CDR2 is ANQGSEA. TCRdb's copy holds only in-frame clones and misses some; the assay was immunoSEQ multiplex PCR. The sample yields 80,000 or so clones, 98% seen once. This TCR derives from a human donor in good health. Sequenced: T cells isolated from PBMCs. The chain uses TRBV29-1 and TRBJ2-2; D gene unclear. CDR3 loop: CSVGSTGELFF. The CDR3, as DNA: TGCAGCGTGGGCTCGACCGGGGAGCTGTTTTTT.